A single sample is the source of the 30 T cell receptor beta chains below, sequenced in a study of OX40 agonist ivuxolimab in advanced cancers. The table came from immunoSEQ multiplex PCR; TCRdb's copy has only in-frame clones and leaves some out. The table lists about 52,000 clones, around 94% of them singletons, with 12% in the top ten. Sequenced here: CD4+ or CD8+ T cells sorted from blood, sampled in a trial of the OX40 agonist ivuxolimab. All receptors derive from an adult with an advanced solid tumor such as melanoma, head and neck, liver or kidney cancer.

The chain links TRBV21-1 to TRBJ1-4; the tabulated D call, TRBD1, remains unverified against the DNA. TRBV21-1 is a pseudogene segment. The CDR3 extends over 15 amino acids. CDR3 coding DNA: TGTGCCAGCAGCAATGGGGCCCCTTATAATGAAAAACTGTTTTTT. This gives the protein CASSNGAPYNEKLFF.

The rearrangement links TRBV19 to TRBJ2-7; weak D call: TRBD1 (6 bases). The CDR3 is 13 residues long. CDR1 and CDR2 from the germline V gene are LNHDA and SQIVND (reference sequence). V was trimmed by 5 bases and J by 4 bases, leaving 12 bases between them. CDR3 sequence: CASSARTVYEQYF. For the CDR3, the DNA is TGTGCCAGTAGTGCCAGGACAGTGTACGAGCAGTACTTC.

This CDR3 reads CAISEVVVADLAKNIQYF. CDR3 coding DNA: TGTGCCATCAGTGAGGTAGTGGTGGCAGATCTAGCCAAAAACATTCAGTACTTC. V usage is TRBV10-3 and J usage is TRBJ2-4; no definite D call. The germline CDR1 and CDR2 sequences are ENHRY and SYGVKD. There are 18 residues in the CDR3. The ends were cut back, 2 bases at V and 0 bases at J, with 17 bases in the middle.

The CDR3, as DNA: TGTGCCATCAGTGAGTCTCGGGACGGCCAAGAGACCCAGTACTTC. It translates to CAISESRDGQETQYF. This sequence joins TRBV10-3 and TRBJ2-5; D possibly uses TRBD1 or TRBD2 (5 bases each). V dropped 0 bases and J dropped 1 base, with 9 bases sitting between them. CDR1 and CDR2 from the germline V gene are ENHRY and SYGVKD. The CDR3 extends over 15 amino acids.

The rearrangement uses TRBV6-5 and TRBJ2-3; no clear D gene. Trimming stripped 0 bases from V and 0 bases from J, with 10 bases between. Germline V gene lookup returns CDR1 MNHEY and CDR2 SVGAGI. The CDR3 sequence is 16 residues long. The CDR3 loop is CASSYSRIPSTDTQYF. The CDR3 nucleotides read TGTGCCAGCAGTTACTCAAGGATACCTAGCACAGATACGCAGTATTTT.

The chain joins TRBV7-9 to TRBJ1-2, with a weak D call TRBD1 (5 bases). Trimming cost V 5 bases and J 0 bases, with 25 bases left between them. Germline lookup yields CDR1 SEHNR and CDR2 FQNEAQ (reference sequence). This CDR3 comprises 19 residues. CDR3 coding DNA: TGTGCCAGCAGCCGAATGCCTCCGGGACTCACCACTTCTAACTATGGCTACACCTTC. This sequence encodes CASSRMPPGLTTSNYGYTF.

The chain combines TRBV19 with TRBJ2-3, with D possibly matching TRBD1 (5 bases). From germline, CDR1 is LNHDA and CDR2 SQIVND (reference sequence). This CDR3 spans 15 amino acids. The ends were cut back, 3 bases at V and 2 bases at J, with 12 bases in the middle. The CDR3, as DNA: TGTGCCAGTAGTATTGGGCAGGGTACCACAGATACGCAGTATTTT. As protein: CASSIGQGTTDTQYF. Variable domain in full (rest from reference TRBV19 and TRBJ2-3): DGGITQSPKYLFRKEGQNVTLSCEQNLNHDAMYWYRQDPGQGLRLIYYSQIVNDFQKGDIAEGYSVSREKKESFPLTVTSAQKNPTAFYLCASSIGQGTTDTQYFGPGTRLTVL.

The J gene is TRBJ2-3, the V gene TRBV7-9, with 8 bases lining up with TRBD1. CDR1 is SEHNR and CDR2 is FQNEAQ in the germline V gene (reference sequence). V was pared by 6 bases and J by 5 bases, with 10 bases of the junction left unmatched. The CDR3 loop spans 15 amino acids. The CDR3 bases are TGTGCCAGCAGTTCCCTGACAGGGGTGGGAGATACGCAGTATTTT. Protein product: CASSSLTGVGDTQYF. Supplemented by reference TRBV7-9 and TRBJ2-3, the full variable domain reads DTGVSQNPRHKITKRGQNVTFRCDPISEHNRLYWYRQTLGQGPEFLTYFQNEAQLEKSRLLSDRFSAERPKGSFSTLEIQRTEQGDSAMYLCASSSLTGVGDTQYFGPGTRLTVL.

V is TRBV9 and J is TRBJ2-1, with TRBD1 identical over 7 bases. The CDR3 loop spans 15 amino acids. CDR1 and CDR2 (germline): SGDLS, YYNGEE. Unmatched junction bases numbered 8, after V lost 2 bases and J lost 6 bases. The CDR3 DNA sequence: TGTGCCAGCAGCGTCGGGACAGCCTTACGCAATGAGCAGTTCTTC. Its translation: CASSVGTALRNEQFF.

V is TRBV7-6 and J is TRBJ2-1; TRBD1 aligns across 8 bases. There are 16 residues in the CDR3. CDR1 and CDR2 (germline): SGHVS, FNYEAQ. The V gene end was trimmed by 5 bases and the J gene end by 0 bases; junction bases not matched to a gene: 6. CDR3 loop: CASSPQGASSYNEQFF. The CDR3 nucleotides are TGTGCCAGCAGCCCTCAGGGGGCGAGCTCCTACAATGAGCAGTTCTTC.

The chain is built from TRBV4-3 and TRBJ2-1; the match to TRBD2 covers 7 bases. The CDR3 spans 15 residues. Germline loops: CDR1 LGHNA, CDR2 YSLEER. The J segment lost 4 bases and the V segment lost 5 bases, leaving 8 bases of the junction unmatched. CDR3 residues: CASSIRGGVYNEQFF. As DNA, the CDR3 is TGCGCCAGCAGCATACGTGGGGGGGTTTACAATGAGCAGTTCTTC.

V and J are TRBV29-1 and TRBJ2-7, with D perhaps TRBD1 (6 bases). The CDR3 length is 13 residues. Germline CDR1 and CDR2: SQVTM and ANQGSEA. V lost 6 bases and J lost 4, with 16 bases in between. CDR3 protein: CSVSGGQTYEQYF. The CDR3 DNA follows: TGCAGCGTATCTGGTGGACAGACGTACGAGCAGTACTTC.

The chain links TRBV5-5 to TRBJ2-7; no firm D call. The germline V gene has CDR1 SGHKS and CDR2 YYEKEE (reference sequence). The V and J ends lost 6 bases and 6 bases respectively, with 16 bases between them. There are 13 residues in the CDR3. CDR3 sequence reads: CASTPPNSGEQYF. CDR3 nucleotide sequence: TGTGCCAGCACCCCCCCCAATTCAGGCGAGCAGTACTTC.

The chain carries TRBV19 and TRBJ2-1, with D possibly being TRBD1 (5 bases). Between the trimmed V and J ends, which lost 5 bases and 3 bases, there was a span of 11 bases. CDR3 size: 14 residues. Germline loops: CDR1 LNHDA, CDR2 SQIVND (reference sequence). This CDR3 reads CASSFLDSYNEQFF. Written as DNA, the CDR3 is TGTGCCAGTAGTTTTTTAGACAGCTACAATGAGCAGTTCTTC.

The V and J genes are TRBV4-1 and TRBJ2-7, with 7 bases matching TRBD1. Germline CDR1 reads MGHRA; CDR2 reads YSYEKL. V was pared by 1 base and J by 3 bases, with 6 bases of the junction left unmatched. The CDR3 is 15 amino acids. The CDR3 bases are TGCGCCAGCAGCCAAGCCGCCGGGACAGTCTACGAGCAGTACTTC. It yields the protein CASSQAAGTVYEQYF.

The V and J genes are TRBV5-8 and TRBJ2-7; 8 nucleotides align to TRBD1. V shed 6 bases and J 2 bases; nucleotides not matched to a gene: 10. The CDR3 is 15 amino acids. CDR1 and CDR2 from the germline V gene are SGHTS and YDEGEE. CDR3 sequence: CASTTTGTGAYEQYF. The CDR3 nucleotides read TGTGCCAGCACCACGACCGGGACAGGAGCCTACGAGCAGTACTTC.

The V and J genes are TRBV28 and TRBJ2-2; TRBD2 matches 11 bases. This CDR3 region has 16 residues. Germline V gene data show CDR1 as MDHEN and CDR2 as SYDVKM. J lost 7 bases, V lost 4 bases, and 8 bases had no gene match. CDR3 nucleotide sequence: TGTGCCAGCAGTTACGGGACTAGCGGTCGTGGCGGGGAGCTGTTTTTT. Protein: CASSYGTSGRGGELFF.

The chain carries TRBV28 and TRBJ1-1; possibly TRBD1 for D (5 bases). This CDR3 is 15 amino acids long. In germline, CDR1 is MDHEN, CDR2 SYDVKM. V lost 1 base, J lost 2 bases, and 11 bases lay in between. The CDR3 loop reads CASSLSQDGNTEAFF. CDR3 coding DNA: TGTGCCAGCAGTTTATCACAGGACGGAAACACTGAAGCTTTCTTT.

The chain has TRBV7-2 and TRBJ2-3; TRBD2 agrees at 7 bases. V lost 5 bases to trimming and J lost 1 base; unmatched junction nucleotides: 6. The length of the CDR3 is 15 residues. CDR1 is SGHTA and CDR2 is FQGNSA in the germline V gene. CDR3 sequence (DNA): TGTGCCAGCAGCCCCGACAGCGGGGGCACAGATACGCAGTATTTT. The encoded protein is CASSPDSGGTDTQYF.

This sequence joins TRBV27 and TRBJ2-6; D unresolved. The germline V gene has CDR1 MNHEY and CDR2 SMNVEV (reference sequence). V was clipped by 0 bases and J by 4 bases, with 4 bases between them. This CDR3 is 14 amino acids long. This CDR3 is CASSLSSGANVLTF. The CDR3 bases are TGTGCCAGCAGTTTATCCTCAGGGGCCAACGTCCTGACTTTC.

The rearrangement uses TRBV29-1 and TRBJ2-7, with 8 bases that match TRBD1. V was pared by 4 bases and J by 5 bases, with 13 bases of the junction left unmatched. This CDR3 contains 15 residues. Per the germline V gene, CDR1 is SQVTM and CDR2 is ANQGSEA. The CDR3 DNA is TGCAGCGTTGGCCTCCGGGGACAGGTGAGGGACGAGCAGTACTTC. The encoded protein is CSVGLRGQVRDEQYF.

The CDR3 coding sequence is TGTGCCAGCAGCGCGGAAGGGGGGTCTGGCTACACCTTC. Translation gives CASSAEGGSGYTF. The rearrangement links TRBV9 to TRBJ1-2; tentative D call: TRBD1 (6 bases). The CDR3 has 13 residues. V lost 3 bases, J lost 7 bases, and 13 bases lay in between. In germline, CDR1 is SGDLS, CDR2 YYNGEE. Combining the CDR3 with reference TRBV9 and TRBJ1-2 gives the whole variable domain DSGVTQTPKHLITATGQRVTLRCSPRSGDLSVYWYQQSLDQGLQFLIQYYNGEERAKGNILERFSAQQFPDLHSELNLSSLELGDSALYFCASSAEGGSGYTFGSGTRLTVV.

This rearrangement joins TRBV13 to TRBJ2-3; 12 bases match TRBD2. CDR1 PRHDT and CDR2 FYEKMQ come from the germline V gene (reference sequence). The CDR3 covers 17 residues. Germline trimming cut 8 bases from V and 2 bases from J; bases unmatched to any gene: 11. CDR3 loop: CASSGLAGRGHTDTQYF. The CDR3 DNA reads TGTGCCAGCTCCGGACTAGCGGGAAGGGGGCACACAGATACGCAGTATTTT.

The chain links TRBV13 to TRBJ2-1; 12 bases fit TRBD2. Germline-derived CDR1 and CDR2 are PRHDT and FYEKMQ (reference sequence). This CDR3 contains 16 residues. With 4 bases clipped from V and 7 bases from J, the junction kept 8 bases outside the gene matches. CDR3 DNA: TGTGCCAGCAGCTCCGAGCTAGCGGGAGGGCCTAATGAGCAGTTCTTC. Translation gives CASSSELAGGPNEQFF.

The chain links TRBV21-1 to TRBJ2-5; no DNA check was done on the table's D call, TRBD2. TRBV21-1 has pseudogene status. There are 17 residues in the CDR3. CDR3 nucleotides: TGTGCCAGCAGCAAAGCGCGAGCGGGAGGGCCTGGGGAGACCCAGTACTTC. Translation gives CASSKARAGGPGETQYF.

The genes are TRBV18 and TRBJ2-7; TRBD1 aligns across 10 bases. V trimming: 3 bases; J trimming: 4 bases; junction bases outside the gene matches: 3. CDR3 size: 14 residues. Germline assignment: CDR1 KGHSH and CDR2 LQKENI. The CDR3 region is CASSPGQGPYEQYF. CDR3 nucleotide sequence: TGTGCCAGCTCACCGGGACAGGGGCCATACGAGCAGTACTTC.

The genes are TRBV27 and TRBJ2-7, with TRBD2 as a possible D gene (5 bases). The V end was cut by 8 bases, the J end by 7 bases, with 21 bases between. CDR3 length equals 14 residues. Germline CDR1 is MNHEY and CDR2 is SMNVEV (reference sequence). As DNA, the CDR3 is TGTGCCAGCTGGGCGGGCAGCCCCCTGGGAGAGCAGTACTTC. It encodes CASWAGSPLGEQYF.

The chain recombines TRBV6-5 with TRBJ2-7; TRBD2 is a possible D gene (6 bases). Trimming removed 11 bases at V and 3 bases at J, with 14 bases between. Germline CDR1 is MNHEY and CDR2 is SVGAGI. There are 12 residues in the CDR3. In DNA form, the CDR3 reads TGTGCCCTTGGTGGGGGACTCTACGAGCAGTACTTC. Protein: CALGGGLYEQYF.

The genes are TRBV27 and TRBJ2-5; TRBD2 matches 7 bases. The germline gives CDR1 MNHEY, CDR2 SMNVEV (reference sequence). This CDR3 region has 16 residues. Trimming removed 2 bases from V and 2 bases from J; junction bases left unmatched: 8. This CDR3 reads CASSLGSSGYQETQYF. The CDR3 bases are TGTGCCAGCAGTTTAGGGTCTAGCGGCTATCAAGAGACCCAGTACTTC.

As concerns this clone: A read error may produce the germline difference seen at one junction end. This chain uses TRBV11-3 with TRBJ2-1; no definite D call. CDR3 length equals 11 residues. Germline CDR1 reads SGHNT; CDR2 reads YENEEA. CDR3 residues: CASSSFNEQFF. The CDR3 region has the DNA TGTGCCAGCAGCTCCTTCAATGAGCAGTTCTTC.